This TCR beta chain stems from a study of T cell responses to AZD1222 COVID-19 vaccine. The data were produced by immunoSEQ multiplex PCR, yet TCRdb's version contains in-frame clones alone and is incomplete. There are 65,000 to 70,000 clones in the sample; 75% to 85% occur only once, and 5% to 6% lies in the top ten. The CDR3 loop spans 15 amino acids. Trimming took off 7 bases at V and 0 bases at J, with 14 bases between the two ends. CDR1 is SGDLS, CDR2 YYNGEE, per germline. The chain uses TRBV9 and TRBJ1-3, with D possibly being TRBD1 (5 bases). This sequence originates from an adult in good health. Sequenced here: peripheral blood, sampled on day 0 of AZD1222 vaccination. CDR3 sequence: CASSLGHLSGNTIYF. For the CDR3, the DNA is TGTGCCAGCTCCCTGGGGCATCTCTCTGGAAACACCATATATTTT.